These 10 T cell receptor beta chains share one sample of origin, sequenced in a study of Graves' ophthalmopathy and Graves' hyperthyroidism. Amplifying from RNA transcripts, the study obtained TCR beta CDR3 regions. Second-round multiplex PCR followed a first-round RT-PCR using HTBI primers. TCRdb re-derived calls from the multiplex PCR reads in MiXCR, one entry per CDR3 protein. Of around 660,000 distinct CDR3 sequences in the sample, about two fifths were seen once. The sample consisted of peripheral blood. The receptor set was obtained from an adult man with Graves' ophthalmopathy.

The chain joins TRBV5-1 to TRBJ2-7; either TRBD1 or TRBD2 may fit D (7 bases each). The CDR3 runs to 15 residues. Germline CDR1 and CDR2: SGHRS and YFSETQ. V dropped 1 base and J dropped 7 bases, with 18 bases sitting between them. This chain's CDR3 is CASSLREGAGLEQYF. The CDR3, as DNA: TGCGCCAGCAGCTTGAGGGAGGGGGCAGGCCTTGAGCAGTACTTC.

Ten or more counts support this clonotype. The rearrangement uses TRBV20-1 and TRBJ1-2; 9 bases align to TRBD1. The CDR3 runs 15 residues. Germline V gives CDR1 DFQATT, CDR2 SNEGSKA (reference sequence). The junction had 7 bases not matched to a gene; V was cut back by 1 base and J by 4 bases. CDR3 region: CSARGSGTGTYGYTF. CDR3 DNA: TGCAGTGCTAGAGGCTCCGGGACAGGGACCTATGGCTACACCTTC.

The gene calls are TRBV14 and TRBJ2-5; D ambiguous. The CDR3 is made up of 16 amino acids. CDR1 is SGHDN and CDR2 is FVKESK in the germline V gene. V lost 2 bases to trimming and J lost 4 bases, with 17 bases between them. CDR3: CASSQFTEASRETQYF. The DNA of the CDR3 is TGTGCCAGCAGCCAATTTACTGAGGCCAGTAGAGAGACCCAGTACTTC.

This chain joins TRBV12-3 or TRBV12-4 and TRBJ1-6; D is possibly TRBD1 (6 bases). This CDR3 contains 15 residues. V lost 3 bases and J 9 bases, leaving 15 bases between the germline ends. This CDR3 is CASSFGSGVGSPLHF. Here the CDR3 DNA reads TGTGCCAGCAGTTTCGGTTCAGGGGTAGGTTCACCCCTCCACTTT.

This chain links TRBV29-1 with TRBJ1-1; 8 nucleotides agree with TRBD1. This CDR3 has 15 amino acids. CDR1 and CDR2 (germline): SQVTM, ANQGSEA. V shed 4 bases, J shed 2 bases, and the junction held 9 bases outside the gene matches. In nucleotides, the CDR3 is TGCAGCGTTGTTCCCGGACAGGGACGCAACACTGAAGCTTTCTTT. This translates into CSVVPGQGRNTEAFF.

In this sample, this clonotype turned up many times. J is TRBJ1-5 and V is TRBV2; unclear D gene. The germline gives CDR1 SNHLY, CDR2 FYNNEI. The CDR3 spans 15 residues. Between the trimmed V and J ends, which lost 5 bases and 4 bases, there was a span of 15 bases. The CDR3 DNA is TGTGCCAGCAGTAAGGACTCGGGGATGAATCAGCCCCAGCATTTT. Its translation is CASSKDSGMNQPQHF.

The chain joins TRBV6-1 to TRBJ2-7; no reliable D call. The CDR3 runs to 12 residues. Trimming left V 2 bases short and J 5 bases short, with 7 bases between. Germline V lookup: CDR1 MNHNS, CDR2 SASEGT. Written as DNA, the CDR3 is TGTGCCAGCAGTGAAATTTTACACGAGCAGTACTTC. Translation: CASSEILHEQYF.

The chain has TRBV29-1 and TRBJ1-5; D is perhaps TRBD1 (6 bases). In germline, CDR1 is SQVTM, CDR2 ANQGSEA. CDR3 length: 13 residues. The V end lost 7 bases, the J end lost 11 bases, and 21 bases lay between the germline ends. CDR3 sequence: CSGRGGRQETQHF. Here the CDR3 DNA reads TGCAGCGGTCGGGGGGGGCGCCAAGAGACCCAGCATTTT.

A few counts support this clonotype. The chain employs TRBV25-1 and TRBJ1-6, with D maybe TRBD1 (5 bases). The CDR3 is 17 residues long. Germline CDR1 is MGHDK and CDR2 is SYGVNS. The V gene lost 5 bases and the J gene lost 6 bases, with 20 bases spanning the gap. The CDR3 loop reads CASSFEGPQGINSPLHF. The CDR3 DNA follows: TGTGCCAGCAGTTTTGAAGGACCGCAGGGAATTAATTCACCCCTCCACTTT.

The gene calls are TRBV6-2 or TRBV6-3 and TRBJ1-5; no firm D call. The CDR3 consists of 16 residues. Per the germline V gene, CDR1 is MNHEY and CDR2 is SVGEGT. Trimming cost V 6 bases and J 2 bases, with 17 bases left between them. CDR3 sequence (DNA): TGTGCCAGCAGCGACCAGTGGAGTTGGGGCAATCAGCCCCAGCATTTT. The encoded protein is CASSDQWSWGNQPQHF.